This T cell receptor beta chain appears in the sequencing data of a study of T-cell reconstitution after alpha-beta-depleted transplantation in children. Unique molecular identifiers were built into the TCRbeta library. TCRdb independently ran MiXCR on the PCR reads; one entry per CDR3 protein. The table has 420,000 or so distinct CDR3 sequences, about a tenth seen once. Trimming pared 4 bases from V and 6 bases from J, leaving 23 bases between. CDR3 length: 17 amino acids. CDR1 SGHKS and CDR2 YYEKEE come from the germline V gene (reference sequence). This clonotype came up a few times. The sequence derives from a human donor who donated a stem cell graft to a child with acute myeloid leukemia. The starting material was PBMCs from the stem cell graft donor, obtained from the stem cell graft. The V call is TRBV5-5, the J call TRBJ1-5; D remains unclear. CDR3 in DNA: TGTGCCAGCAGCAAAGGACGGAGTACGGTGAAGGTTCAGCCCCAGCATTTT. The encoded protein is CASSKGRSTVKVQPQHF. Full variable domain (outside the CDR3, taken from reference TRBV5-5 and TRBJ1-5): DAGVTQSPTHLIKTRGQQVTLRCSPISGHKSVSWYQQVLGQGPQFIFQYYEKEERGRGNFPDRFSARQFPNYSSELNVNALLLGDSALYLCASSKGRSTVKVQPQHFGDGTRLSIL.